These 6 T cell receptor beta chains originate from one sample sequenced in a study of blood T cells in healthy people across ages (dated by TCRdb to between 2015 and 2017). Library construction relied on 5' RACE. A second PCR of roughly 7 to 12 cycles was run with a J-beta primer mix and a sample-barcoded 5' primer. TCRdb trimmed the raw reads at Q25, called clones with MiXCR and kept productive beta chains. Each CDR3 protein appears once, grouped with its most common genes and DNA. A total of around 1,900,000 distinct CDR3 sequences appear in this sample, about 39% of them only once. More than 20% of the sample goes to the ten largest clones. Sequenced input: blood. The receptors stem from a human donor in good health.

The chain recombines TRBV6-6 with TRBJ1-4, with D unclear. The germline V gene has CDR1 MNHNY and CDR2 SVGAGI (reference sequence). The CDR3 extends over 14 amino acids. V lost 2 bases, J lost 7 bases, and 11 bases lay in between. The CDR3 coding sequence is TGTGCCAGCAGTTACGGGAGGTTCAGTGAAAAACTGTTTTTT. As protein: CASSYGRFSEKLFF.

The rearrangement links TRBV15 to TRBJ2-1; 8 bases are shared with TRBD2. The CDR3 contains 15 residues. CDR1 is LNHNV and CDR2 is YYDKDF in the germline V gene (reference sequence). Germline trimming cut 5 bases from V and 7 bases from J; bases unmatched to any gene: 10. The CDR3 here is CATSSNLGTRNEQFF. In DNA, the CDR3 is TGTGCCACCAGCTCCAACCTCGGGACTAGGAATGAGCAGTTCTTC.

This clonotype showed up just a few times. V gene TRBV6-2 or TRBV6-3 combines with J gene TRBJ2-7; D is uncertain. CDR1 is MNHEY, CDR2 SVGEGT, per germline. The CDR3 runs 12 residues. The V and J ends lost 6 bases and 5 bases respectively, with 11 bases between them. The DNA for the CDR3 is TGTGCCAGCAGCAACAATCTTAACGAGCAGTACTTC. Translation gives CASSNNLNEQYF.

The chain recombines TRBV4-3 with TRBJ2-3; weak D call: TRBD2 (5 bases). The V end was cut by 0 bases, the J end by 14 bases, with 18 bases between. Germline lookup yields CDR1 LGHNA and CDR2 YSLEER. This CDR3 is 14 amino acids long. DNA of the CDR3: TGCGCCAGCAGCCAAGAAGGGAGTAGCAGCTTGAGGTATTTT. Translation: CASSQEGSSSLRYF.

On this clonotype itself: The DNA is left out, because the CDR3 cannot be placed on it with certainty; the CDR3 is given as TCRdb lists it. This CDR3 reads CSVVGGGSEKRFF. The V gene is TRBV29-1, the J gene TRBJ1-4. In germline, CDR1 is SQVTM, CDR2 ANQGSEA. The CDR3 has 13 amino acids, counting both end residues.

The V call is TRBV4-2, the J call TRBJ1-5, with D uncertain. The CDR3 sequence is 16 residues long. V shed 8 bases and J shed 0 bases, with 17 bases lying between them. The germline V gene encodes CDR1 LGHNA and CDR2 YNFKEQ. As DNA, the CDR3 is TGTGCCAGCTCCAAAGATTACGGTAATAGCAATCAGCCCCAGCATTTT. This gives the protein CASSKDYGNSNQPQHF.